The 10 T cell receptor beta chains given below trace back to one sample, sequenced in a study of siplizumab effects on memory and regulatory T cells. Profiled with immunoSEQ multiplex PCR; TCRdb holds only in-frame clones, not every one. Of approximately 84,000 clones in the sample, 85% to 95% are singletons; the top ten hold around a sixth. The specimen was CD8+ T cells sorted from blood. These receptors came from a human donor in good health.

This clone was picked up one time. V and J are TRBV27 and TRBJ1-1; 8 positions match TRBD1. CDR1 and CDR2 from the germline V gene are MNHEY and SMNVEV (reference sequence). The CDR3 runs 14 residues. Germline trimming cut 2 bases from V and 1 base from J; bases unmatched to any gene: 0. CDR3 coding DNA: TGTGCCAGCAGTTTAGGGACAGGGAACACTGAAGCTTTCTTT. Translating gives CASSLGTGNTEAFF.

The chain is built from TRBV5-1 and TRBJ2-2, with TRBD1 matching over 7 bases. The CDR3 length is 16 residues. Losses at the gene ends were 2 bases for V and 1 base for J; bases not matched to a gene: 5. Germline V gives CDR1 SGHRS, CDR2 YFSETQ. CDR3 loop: CASSLYGTENTGELFF. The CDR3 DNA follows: TGCGCCAGCAGCTTATATGGGACAGAGAACACCGGGGAGCTGTTTTTT.

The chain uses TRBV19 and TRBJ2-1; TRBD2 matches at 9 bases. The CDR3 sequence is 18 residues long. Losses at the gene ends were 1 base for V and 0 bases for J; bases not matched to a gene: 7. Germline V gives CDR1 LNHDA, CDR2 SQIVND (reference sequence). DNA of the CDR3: TGTGCCAGTAGTATAGGAAGCGGGAGGCTGAGCTCCTACAATGAGCAGTTCTTC. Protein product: CASSIGSGRLSSYNEQFF. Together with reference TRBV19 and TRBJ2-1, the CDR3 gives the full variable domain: DGGITQSPKYLFRKEGQNVTLSCEQNLNHDAMYWYRQDPGQGLRLIYYSQIVNDFQKGDIAEGYSVSREKKESFPLTVTSAQKNPTAFYLCASSIGSGRLSSYNEQFFGPGTRLTVL.

The CDR3 sequence is CASSMAGASYEQYF. The CDR3 nucleotides read TGTGCCAGCAGCATGGCAGGGGCATCCTACGAGCAGTACTTC. The gene calls are TRBV5-5 and TRBJ2-7; D is perhaps TRBD1 (6 bases). V lost 4 bases and J lost 1, with 12 bases in between. From germline, CDR1 is SGHKS and CDR2 YYEKEE (reference sequence). The CDR3 has 14 amino acids.

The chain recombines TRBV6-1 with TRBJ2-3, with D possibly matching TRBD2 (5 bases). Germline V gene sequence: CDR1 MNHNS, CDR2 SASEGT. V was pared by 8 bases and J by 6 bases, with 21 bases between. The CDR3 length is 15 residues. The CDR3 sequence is CASSSPLEGLDTQYF. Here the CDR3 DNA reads TGTGCCAGCTCCTCCCCGCTAGAGGGCTTGGATACGCAGTATTTT.

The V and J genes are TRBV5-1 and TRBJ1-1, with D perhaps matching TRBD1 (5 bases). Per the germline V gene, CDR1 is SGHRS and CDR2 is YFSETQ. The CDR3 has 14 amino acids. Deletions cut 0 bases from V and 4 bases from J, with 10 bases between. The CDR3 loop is CASSLAGAPTEAFF. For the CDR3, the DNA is TGCGCCAGCAGCTTGGCCGGGGCCCCCACTGAAGCTTTCTTT. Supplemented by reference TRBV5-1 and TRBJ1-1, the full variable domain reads KAGVTQTPRYLIKTRGQQVTLSCSPISGHRSVSWYQQTPGQGLQFLFEYFSETQRNKGNFPGRFSGRQFSNSRSEMNVSTLELGDSALYLCASSLAGAPTEAFFGQGTRLTVV.

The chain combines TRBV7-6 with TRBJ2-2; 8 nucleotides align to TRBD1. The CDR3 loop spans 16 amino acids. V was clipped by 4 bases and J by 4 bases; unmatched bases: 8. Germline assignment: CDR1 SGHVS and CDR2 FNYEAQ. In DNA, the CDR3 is TGTGCCAGCAGCTCCCAGGGGGCGCATGTCACCGGGGAGCTGTTTTTT. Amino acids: CASSSQGAHVTGELFF.

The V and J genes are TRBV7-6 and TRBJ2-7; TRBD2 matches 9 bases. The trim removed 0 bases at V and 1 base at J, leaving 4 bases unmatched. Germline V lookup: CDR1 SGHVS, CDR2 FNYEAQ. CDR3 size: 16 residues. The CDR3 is CASSLAAGGPSYEQYF. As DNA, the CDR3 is TGTGCCAGCAGCTTAGCGGCGGGAGGGCCTTCCTACGAGCAGTACTTC.

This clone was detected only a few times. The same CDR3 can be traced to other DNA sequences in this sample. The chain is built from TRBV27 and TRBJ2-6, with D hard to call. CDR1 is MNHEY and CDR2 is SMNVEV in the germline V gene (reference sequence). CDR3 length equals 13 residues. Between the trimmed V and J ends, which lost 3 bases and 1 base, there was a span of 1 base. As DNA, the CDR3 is TGTGCCAGCAGTTTTTCTGGGGCCAACGTCCTGACTTTC. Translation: CASSFSGANVLTF.

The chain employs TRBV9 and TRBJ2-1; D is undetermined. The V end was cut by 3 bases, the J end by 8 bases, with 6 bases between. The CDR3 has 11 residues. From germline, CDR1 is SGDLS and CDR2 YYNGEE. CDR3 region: CASSGGHEQFF. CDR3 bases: TGTGCCAGCAGCGGGGGTCATGAGCAGTTCTTC.